This TCR beta chain was captured by sequencing in a study of control samples from healthy donors and cancer patients (TCRdb year 2020). The germline V gene sets CDR1 to SGHAT and CDR2 to FQNNGV. Trimming costs V 4 bases and J 4 bases, and their ends lie 10 bases apart. The CDR3 holds 13 amino acids from the cysteine to the phenylalanine. Kept here is only the CDR3 DNA, which spans 39 bases and is read in frame from base 1. The library was generated by the immunoSEQ multiplex PCR assay. TCRdb re-hosts the immuneACCESS table, in-frame sequences only. Its copies lack some clones; in the studies checked, an unresolved V gene accounts for under half of them, and the cause for the rest is not known. The sample table shows about 130,000 clones, and around 93% are seen once. The ten most abundant clones make up about 1.9% of the sample. Only one count was recorded for this clone. This receptor's antigen is unknown. The input lacks base qualities; no much larger clone sits a single base away.

The TCR originated in a woman in her 50s in good health. Sequenced material: blood. This sequence uses TRBV11-2 and TRBJ1-1; matching of 5 bases hints at TRBD1 as the D gene. The nucleotides read TGTGCCAGCAGCTCCGATAGGGGCACTGAAGCTTTCTTT. This encodes CASSSDRGTEAFF.